This T cell receptor (beta chain) is from a study of blood T cell repertoires in COVID-19. Source study methods: Reference gene primer amplification gave estimated nucleated cell counts. Assay used: immunoSEQ multiplex PCR; TCRdb lists only in-frame clones, some missing. Clone size and V and J calls were adopted from that table, with D and trimming inferred from the DNA. The sample has fewer than 300,000 clones, about 86% seen once; the top ten hold roughly 12%. V shed 6 bases and J shed 9 bases, with 14 bases lying between them. The CDR3 consists of 11 residues. Germline V gene data show CDR1 as DFQATT and CDR2 as SNEGSKA (reference sequence).

The sequenced sample consisted of peripheral blood. The V gene is TRBV20-1, the J gene TRBJ2-5, with D perhaps TRBD1 (5 bases). This TCR came from a woman in her 30s with COVID-19, enrolled during active disease. This CDR3 reads CSASATAPQYF. In DNA form, the CDR3 reads TGCAGTGCATCAGCGACAGCCCCCCAGTACTTC.